This T cell receptor beta chain originates from a study of blood T cell repertoires in COVID-19. The wider study: Samples came from the United States, Italy and Spain, spanning acute and convalescent COVID-19. In each case, the material was cDNA or gDNA derived from T cells, B-cell-depleted T cells, or PBMCs.

Germline values: CDR1 MNHEY, CDR2 SMNVEV (reference sequence). The CDR3 totals 17 residues. J gave up 10 bases and V 5 bases, and 19 bases lay outside the gene matches. Methods used by the authors: Reference gene primer amplification yielded estimated nucleated cell counts. This table comes from immunoSEQ multiplex PCR, and its TCRdb copy is limited to in-frame clones, with some not included. V, J and clone size derive from that table, while D and trimming were established from the DNA sequence. Of fewer than 250,000 clones in the sample, around nine tenths were seen once. The sequenced material came from peripheral blood. J is TRBJ2-1 and V is TRBV27, with 8 bases aligning to TRBD2. The sequence was collected from a man in his fifties or sixties with acute or convalescent COVID-19. In DNA form, the CDR3 reads TGTGCCAGCAGTCCCGGGGCGGTGGGCGGGGGGTACTCGGAGCAGTTCTTC. Translation gives CASSPGAVGGGYSEQFF.